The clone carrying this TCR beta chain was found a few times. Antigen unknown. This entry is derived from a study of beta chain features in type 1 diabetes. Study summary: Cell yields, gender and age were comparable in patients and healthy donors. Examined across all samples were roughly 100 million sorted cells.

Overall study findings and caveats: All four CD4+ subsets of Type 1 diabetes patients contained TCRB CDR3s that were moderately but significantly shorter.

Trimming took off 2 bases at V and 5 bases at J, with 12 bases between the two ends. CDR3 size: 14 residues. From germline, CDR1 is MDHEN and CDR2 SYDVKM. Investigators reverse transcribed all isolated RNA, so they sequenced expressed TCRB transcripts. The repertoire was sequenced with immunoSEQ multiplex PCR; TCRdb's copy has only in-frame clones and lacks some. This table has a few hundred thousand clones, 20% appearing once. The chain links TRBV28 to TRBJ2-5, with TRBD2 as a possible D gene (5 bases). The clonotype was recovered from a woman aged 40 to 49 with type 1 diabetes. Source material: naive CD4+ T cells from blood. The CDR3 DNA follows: TGTGCCAGCAGTTTAACTAGGTCGCAGGAGACCCAGTACTTC. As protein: CASSLTRSQETQYF.